This T cell receptor beta chain was identified in a study of regulatory T cells in long-lasting Graves disease. There are a few counts of this clonotype. Germline CDR1 reads LNHDA; CDR2 reads SQIVND (reference sequence). Trimming cost V 11 bases and J 1 base, with 14 bases left between them. The CDR3 is 14 residues long. For TCR beta, libraries came from iRepertoire HTBI primers and Arm-PCR of CDR3 regions. As processed by the authors: Samples jointly harbored roughly 60 TRBV and about 13 TRBJ segments. TCRdb redid the calling of the multiplex PCR reads with MiXCR, one entry per CDR3 protein. TCRdb's processing, not the authors' own work, is the source of the V and J calls. This sample has about 370,000 distinct CDR3 sequences; about 14% occur once, and the top ten carry 22%. Time point noted: newly diagnosed GD, antithyroid drugs for less than 3 months. PBMC RNA was the source of the TCR library. Graves' disease diagnosis relied on American Thyroid Association guidelines.

The clonotype comes from a female donor with Graves disease. The chain has TRBV19 and TRBJ2-2; D is unresolved. Source: peripheral blood mononuclear cells (PBMCs), taken at new diagnosis, from a patient treated with antithyroid drugs. This CDR3 is CAARSVMNTGELFF. CDR3 sequence (DNA): TGTGCCGCGCGGAGCGTGATGAACACCGGGGAGCTGTTTTTT.